This T cell receptor beta chain was recovered during a study of OX40 agonist ivuxolimab in advanced cancers. Regarding the study as a whole: Nonresponders, in some cases, also had low normalized T-cell clonal expansion.

Details on this clone: The antigen is undetermined.

This CDR3 region has 13 residues. Germline V gene lookup returns CDR1 SGHKS and CDR2 YYEKEE (reference sequence). V lost 7 bases, J lost 4 bases, and 14 bases lay in between. Method: immunoSEQ multiplex PCR; TCRdb's copy keeps in-frame clones and lacks some. The profile shows around 53,000 clones, about 86% of them singletons. The V gene is TRBV5-5, the J gene TRBJ1-2, with D tentatively TRBD1 (6 bases). The sample consisted of CD4+ or CD8+ T cells sorted from blood, taken in a trial of the OX40 agonist ivuxolimab. The sequence derives from an adult with an advanced solid tumor such as melanoma, head and neck, liver or kidney cancer. The CDR3 sequence is CASGTTGTYGYTF. DNA of the CDR3: TGTGCCAGCGGGACAACAGGGACCTATGGCTACACCTTC.